The present TCR beta chain was sequenced within a study of PD-1 blockade in classical Hodgkin lymphoma. Looking at the study overall: Intravenous infusions of nivolumab 3 mg/kg reached patients every 2 weeks. General study points: Diminished baseline TCR diversity has been reported in newly diagnosed patients relative to healthy donors. By cycle point C4D1, TCR diversity had risen significantly in CD4+ cells (but not CD8+ cells).

On this clone: Its matching antigen is unknown.

Here immunoSEQ multiplex PCR was the method, and the copy in TCRdb shows in-frame clones only, minus some. The data hold almost 95,000 clones, with around 80% observed a single time. Time point reported: cycle 4 day 1 (C4D1), after more than five weeks of nivolumab. The patients all showed relapse after autologous stem cell transplantation, while their brentuximab vedotin exposure varied. CDR3 length equals 13 residues. V gave up 5 bases and J gave up 4 bases, with 9 bases separating them. CDR1 MNHNS and CDR2 SASEGT come from the germline V gene. Sample: peripheral blood mononuclear cells (PBMCs), taken before the fourth cycle of nivolumab. This clonotype originated in a human donor with classical Hodgkin lymphoma. The V call is TRBV6-1, the J call TRBJ1-5; D gene ambiguous. CDR3 sequence: CASSSQENQPQHF. DNA for the CDR3: TGTGCCAGCAGTTCCCAGGAGAATCAGCCCCAGCATTTT.